This TCR beta chain was identified during a study of cytomegalovirus exposure and HLA in healthy donors. The PCR used 60 Vbeta and 13 Jbeta primers. The method was immunoSEQ multiplex PCR; TCRdb's version includes in-frame clones alone and lacks a portion of them. The profile shows 150,000 to 200,000 clones, around 77% of them singletons. This TCR came from a middle-aged man in good health and CMV-seropositive. The sequencing input was PBMCs.

CDR3 loop: CASSQGTPSSPYGYTF. The CDR3 DNA reads as TGCGCCAGCAGCCAAGGGACACCGTCGTCTCCCTATGGCTACACCTTC. The rearrangement uses TRBV4-3 and TRBJ1-2; a possible D gene is TRBD1 (5 bases). Trimming took off 1 base at V and 4 bases at J, with 16 bases between the two ends. The CDR3 sequence is 16 residues long. Germline lookup yields CDR1 LGHNA and CDR2 YSLEER.